The clone carrying this T cell receptor (beta chain) was counted at least ten times. Following extraction, RNA underwent reverse transcription to cDNA, which served as the sequencing template. The assay was immunoSEQ multiplex PCR, and TCRdb's table has in-frame clones only and misses some. The sample includes over 50,000 clones, around half of them seen just once. These data are taken from a study of CD8+ T cells in alopecia areata. V gave up 6 bases and J gave up 7 bases, with 10 bases separating them. CDR3 length: 11 amino acids. Looked up from germline, CDR1 is SQVTM and CDR2 is ANQGSEA. The starting material was CD8+ T cells sorted from blood, obtained at week 0. This sequence originates from a human donor with alopecia areata. The chain couples TRBV29-1 to TRBJ1-3; D unresolved. CDR3 protein: CSVSIGNTIYF. The CDR3 DNA sequence: TGCAGCGTCTCCATCGGCAACACCATATATTTT.